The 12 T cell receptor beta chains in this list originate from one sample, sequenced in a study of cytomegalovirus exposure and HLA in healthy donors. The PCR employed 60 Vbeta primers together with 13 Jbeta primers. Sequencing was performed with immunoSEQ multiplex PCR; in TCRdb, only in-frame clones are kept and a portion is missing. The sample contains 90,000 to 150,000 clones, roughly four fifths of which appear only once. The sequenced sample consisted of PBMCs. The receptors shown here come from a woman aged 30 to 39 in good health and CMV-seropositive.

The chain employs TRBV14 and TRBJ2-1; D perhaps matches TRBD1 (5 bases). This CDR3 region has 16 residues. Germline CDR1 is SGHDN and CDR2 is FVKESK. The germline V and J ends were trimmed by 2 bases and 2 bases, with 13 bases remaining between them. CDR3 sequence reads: CASSQPGQRTYNEQFF. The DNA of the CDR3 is TGTGCCAGCAGCCAACCAGGACAAAGAACCTACAATGAGCAGTTCTTC.

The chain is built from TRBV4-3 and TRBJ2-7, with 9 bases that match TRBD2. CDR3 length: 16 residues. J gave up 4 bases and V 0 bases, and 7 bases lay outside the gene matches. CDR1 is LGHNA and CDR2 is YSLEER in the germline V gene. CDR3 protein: CASSQDAGGTRYEQYF. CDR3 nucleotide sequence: TGCGCCAGCAGCCAAGATGCGGGGGGGACGCGTTACGAGCAGTACTTC.

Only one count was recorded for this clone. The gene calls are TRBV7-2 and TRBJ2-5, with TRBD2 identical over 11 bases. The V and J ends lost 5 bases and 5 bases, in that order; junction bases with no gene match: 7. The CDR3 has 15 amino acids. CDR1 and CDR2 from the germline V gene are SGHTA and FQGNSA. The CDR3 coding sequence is TGTGCCAGCAGCGCAATAGCGGGGGGGCCGGAGACCCAGTACTTC. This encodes CASSAIAGGPETQYF.

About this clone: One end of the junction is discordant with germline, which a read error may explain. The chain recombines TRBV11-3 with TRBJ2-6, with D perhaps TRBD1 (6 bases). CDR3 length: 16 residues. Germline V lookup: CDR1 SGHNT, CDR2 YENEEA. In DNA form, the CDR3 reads TGTACCAGCAGCTTAGATGAGGGGGCTGGGGCCAACGTCCTGACTTTC. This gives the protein CTSSLDEGAGANVLTF.

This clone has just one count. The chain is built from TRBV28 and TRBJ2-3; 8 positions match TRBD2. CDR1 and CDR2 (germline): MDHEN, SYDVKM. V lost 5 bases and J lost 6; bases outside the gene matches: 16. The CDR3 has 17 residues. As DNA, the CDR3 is TGTGCCAGCAGTCCCCTAGCGGGCCAAACTCCAGGCGATACGCAGTATTTT. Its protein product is CASSPLAGQTPGDTQYF.

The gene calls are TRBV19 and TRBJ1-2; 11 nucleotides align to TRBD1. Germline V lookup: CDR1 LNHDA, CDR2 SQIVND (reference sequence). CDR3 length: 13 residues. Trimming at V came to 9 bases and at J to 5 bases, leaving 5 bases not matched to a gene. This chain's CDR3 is CASNRDRGYGYTF. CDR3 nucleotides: TGTGCCAGCAACCGGGACAGGGGGTATGGCTACACCTTC.

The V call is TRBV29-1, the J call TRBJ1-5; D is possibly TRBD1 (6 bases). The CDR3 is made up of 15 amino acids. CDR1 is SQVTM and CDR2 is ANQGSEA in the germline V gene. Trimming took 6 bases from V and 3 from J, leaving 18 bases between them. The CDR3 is CSVGGGGFDNQPQHF. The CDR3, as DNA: TGCAGCGTCGGGGGAGGGGGTTTCGACAATCAGCCCCAGCATTTT.

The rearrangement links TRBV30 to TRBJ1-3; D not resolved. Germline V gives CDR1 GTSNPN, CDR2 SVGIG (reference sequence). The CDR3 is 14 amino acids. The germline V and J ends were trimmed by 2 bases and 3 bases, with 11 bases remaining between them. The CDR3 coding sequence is TGTGCCTGGAGTTTGGAGAGGATTGGAAACACCATATATTTT. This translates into CAWSLERIGNTIYF.

For the CDR3, the DNA is TGTGCCAGCAGCTTCAGGGGCGGGAACACCGGGGAGCTGTTTTTT. This gives the protein CASSFRGGNTGELFF. The chain uses TRBV7-3 and TRBJ2-2; tentatively, D is TRBD1 (6 bases). With 3 bases removed from V and 1 base from J, the gap between germline ends came to 9 bases. The CDR3 covers 15 residues. Germline V gives CDR1 SGHTA, CDR2 FQGTGA.

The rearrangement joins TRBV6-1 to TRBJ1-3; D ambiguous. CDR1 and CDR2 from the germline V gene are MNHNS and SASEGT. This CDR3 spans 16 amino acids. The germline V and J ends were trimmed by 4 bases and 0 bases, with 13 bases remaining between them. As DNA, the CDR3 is TGTGCCAGCAGTGGCCCCGGCGGAGTCTCTGGAAACACCATATATTTT. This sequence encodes CASSGPGGVSGNTIYF.

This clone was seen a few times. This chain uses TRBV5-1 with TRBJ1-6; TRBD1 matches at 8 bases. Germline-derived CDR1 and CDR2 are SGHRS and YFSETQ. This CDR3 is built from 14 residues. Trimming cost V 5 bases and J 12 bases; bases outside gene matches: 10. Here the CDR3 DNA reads TGCGCCAGCAGGCCGGGACAGGATGGGAGACCCCTCCACTTT. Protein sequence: CASRPGQDGRPLHF.

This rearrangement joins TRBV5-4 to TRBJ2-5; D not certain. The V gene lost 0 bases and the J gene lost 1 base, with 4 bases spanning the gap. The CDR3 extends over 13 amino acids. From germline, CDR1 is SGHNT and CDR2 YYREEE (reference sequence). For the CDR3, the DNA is TGTGCCAGCAGCTTGGACTTCCAAGAGACCCAGTACTTC. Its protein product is CASSLDFQETQYF.